This TCR beta chain emerged from a study of blood T cell repertoires in COVID-19. The overall study: Donors in the United States, Italy and Spain gave samples during acute or convalescent COVID-19. In each case, the material was cDNA or gDNA derived from T cells, B-cell-depleted T cells, or PBMCs.

The germline V and J ends were trimmed by 4 bases and 5 bases, with 9 bases remaining between them. Germline values: CDR1 MNHEY, CDR2 SVGAGI. The CDR3 length is 12 residues. In the authors' workflow: Researchers report that nucleated cell counts were estimated from reference gene primer amplification. The assay was immunoSEQ multiplex PCR, and TCRdb's table has in-frame clones only and misses some. The V and J calls and the clone size are those of that table, but D and trimming were determined from the DNA. The sample includes approximately 110,000 clones, 70% to 90% of them seen just once. The TCR originated in a woman between 65 and 79 years old who had recovered from COVID-19. The specimen was peripheral blood. V and J are TRBV6-5 and TRBJ2-7; TRBD1 is a possible D gene (6 bases). The CDR3 coding sequence is TGTGCCAGCAGTTTCAGGGGCGACGAGCAGTACTTC. It specifies CASSFRGDEQYF.